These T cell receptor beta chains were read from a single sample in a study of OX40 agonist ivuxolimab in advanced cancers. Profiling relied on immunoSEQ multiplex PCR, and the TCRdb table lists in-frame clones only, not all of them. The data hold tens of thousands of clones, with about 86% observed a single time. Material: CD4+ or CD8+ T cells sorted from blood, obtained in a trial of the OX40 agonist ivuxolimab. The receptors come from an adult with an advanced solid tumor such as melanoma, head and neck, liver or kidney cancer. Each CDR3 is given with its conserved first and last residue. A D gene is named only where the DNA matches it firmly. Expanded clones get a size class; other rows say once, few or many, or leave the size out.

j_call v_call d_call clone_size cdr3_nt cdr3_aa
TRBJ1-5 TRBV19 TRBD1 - TGTGCCAGTAGATCAGGGGGCGAGGGAGATCAGCCCCAGCATTTT CASRSGGEGDQPQHF
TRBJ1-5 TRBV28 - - TGTGCCAGCAGTTTAAGTGGAGAGCCCCAGCATTTT CASSLSGEPQHF
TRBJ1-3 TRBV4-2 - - TGTGCCAGCAGCCAAGAAAAGGGTGTGGATGGAAACACCATATATTTT CASSQEKGVDGNTIYF
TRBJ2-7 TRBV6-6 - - TGTGCCAGCAGTCAGCTCGGAGGCGAGCAGTACTTC CASSQLGGEQYF
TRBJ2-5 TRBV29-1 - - TGCAGCGTTGACGGCGGGTCACAAGAGACCCAGTACTTC CSVDGGSQETQYF
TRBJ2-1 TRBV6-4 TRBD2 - TGTGCCAGCAGTGAATTCCTAGTTAGCGGGAGTCCGGGATCCGATGAGCAGTTCTTC CASSEFLVSGSPGSDEQFF
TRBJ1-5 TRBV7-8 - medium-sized TGTGCCAGCAGCCCCTGGGACTTATATAGCAATCAGCCCCAGCATTTT CASSPWDLYSNQPQHF
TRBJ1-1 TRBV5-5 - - TGTGCCAGCAGTACTGGGTGGGATGCTTTCTTT CASSTGWDAFF
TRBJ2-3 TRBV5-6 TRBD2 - TGTGCCAGCAGCTTGGGGTTAGCGGGGGCCGACACAGATACGCAGTATTTT CASSLGLAGADTDTQYF
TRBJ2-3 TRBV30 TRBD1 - TGTGCCTGGATTGACAGGGGGGGGGATACGCAGTATTTT CAWIDRGGDTQYF
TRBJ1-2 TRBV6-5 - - TGTGCCAGCAGTTCGTTAACAGGGATCGCCTATGGCTACACCTTC CASSSLTGIAYGYTF
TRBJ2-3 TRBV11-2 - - TGTGCCAGCAGCACCAATTGGGCGGCTAGCACAGATACGCAGTATTTT CASSTNWAASTDTQYF
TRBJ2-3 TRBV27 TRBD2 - TGTGCCAGCAGTTTTATTGCGGGGGGACGCACAGATACGCAGTATTTT CASSFIAGGRTDTQYF
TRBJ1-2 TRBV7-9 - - TGTGCCAGCAGCCCAGGATGGGGCTACACCTTC CASSPGWGYTF
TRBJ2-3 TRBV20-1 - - TGCAGTGCTAGGTTTGGTGATACGCAGTATTTT CSARFGDTQYF
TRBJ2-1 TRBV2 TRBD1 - TGTGCCAGCTACTTTAAGGGACAGGGCTACAATGAGCAGTTCTTC CASYFKGQGYNEQFF
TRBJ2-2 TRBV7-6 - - TGTGCCAGCAGCCCGGACTGGGGGGTCAGCGGGGAGCTGTTTTTT CASSPDWGVSGELFF
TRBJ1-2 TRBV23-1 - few TGCGCCAGCAGTCAATCGTCATTGGGCTTC CASSQSSLGF
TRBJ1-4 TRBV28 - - TGTGCCAGCAGTCCCCCAGGGCAGAATGAAAAACTGTTTTTT CASSPPGQNEKLFF
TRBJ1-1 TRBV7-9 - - TGTGCCAGCAGCGCCGTCATGAACACTGAAGCTTTCTTT CASSAVMNTEAFF
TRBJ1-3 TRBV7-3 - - TGTGCCAGCAGCTTATCGACCGGTGTGGGACCCTCTGGAAACACCATATATTTT CASSLSTGVGPSGNTIYF
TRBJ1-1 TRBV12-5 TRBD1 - TGTGCTAGTGGTATAGGTGCCGGGACAGCGGACACTGAAGCTTTCTTT CASGIGAGTADTEAFF
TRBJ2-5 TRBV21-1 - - TGTGCCAGCACGACCCAGTACTTC CASTTQYF
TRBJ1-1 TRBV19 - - TGTGCCAGTAGTCCCGCGACAGGACTAAACACTGAAGCTTTCTTT CASSPATGLNTEAFF
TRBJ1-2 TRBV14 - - TGTGCCAGCAGCCAAGATCCTGTTGTTAACTATGGCTACACCTTC CASSQDPVVNYGYTF
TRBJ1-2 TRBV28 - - TGTGCCAGCAGTCTTCCGACACTTAACTATGGCTACACCTTC CASSLPTLNYGYTF
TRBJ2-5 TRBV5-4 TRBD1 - TGTGCCAGCAGCTTCATCGGGACAGGGGAAGAGACCCAGTACTTC CASSFIGTGEETQYF
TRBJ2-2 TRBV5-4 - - TGTGCCAGCAGCTTGGAAAGCACCGGGGAGCTGTTTTTT CASSLESTGELFF
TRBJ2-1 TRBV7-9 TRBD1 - TGTGCCAGCAGCCCCAGGACAGGGGAGGGCGATGAGCAGTTCTTC CASSPRTGEGDEQFF
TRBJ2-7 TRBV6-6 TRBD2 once TGTGCCAGCAGTTACGGACTAGCGGGAATCTACGAGCAGTACTTC CASSYGLAGIYEQYF
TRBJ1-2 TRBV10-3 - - TGTGCCATCGGACCTACCGGGACGTATGGCTACACCTTC CAIGPTGTYGYTF
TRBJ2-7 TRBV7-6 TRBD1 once TGTGCCAGCAGCCTCGCAGGAGGACAGGGTTTTTACGAGCAGTACTTC CASSLAGGQGFYEQYF
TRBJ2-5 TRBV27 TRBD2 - TGTGCCAGCGCAGCGGGGGGGCCGGAGACCCAGTACTTC CASAAGGPETQYF